This T cell receptor (beta chain) was profiled in a study of blood T cells in healthy people across ages. This clonotype appeared a single time. A second PCR, run for about 6 to 11 cycles, used a sample-barcoded 5' primer plus a J-beta primer mix. TCRdb ran MiXCR on the 5' RACE reads and lists one entry per CDR3 protein. This table has approximately 960,000 distinct CDR3 sequences, about 28% appearing once. The length of the CDR3 is 15 residues. V gave up 0 bases and J gave up 5 bases, with 15 bases separating them. Germline values: CDR1 SGHRS, CDR2 YFSETQ. Separately, the same data were catalogued under a study of T cells of mothers and their children.

This receptor was obtained from a woman between 35 and 50 years old in good health. Sequenced: blood. This sequence joins TRBV5-1 and TRBJ2-7; D is unresolved. The CDR3 sequence is CASSLAGRAAHEQYF. In DNA form, the CDR3 reads TGCGCCAGCAGCTTGGCCGGTAGGGCGGCCCACGAGCAGTACTTC.